This T cell receptor (beta chain) was observed in a study of OX40 agonist ivuxolimab in advanced cancers. Study background: Prior anti-PD-1, anti-PD-L1 or anti-CTLA-4 therapy did not bar entry, and approximately 43% had some. There were three patients with partial responses, one having hepatocellular carcinoma and two cutaneous melanoma. Overall study findings and caveats: Patients who responded partially at 0.1-3.0 mg/kg showed clonal expansion ranking among the lowest.

This clone was seen just once. What it binds is unknown. Method: immunoSEQ multiplex PCR; TCRdb's copy keeps in-frame clones and lacks some. Altogether approximately 49,000 clones are present, around four fifths being singletons, with the ten largest covering roughly 23%. The CDR3 has 17 residues. Germline loops: CDR1 MDHEN, CDR2 SYDVKM. V shed 3 bases and J shed 3 bases, with 19 bases lying between them. The source material was CD4+ or CD8+ T cells sorted from blood, sampled in a trial of the OX40 agonist ivuxolimab. The chain carries TRBV28 and TRBJ2-3; TRBD1 is a possible D gene (6 bases). The TCR comes from an adult with an advanced solid tumor such as melanoma, head and neck, liver or kidney cancer. CDR3 residues: CASSFRTVRSGTDTQYF. Here the CDR3 DNA reads TGTGCCAGCAGTTTCAGGACAGTAAGAAGTGGTACAGATACGCAGTATTTT.